Here is one T cell receptor beta chain with its context. This clonotype occurred many times. Its antigen target is currently unknown. The input lacks base qualities; no much larger clone sits a single base away. The data are from a study of regulatory T cells in long-lasting Graves disease (dated by TCRdb to the early 2020s). About the study as a whole: To count as having persistent Graves' disease, a patient had to have received antithyroid drug treatment for over 5 years with TSH receptor autoantibodies remaining persistently positive. Persistent Graves' disease patients were compared with newly diagnosed Graves' disease patients by peripheral blood TCR sequencing and RNA sequencing. The study was conducted in China and was registered as a clinical trial. A total of about 33 samples were covered by TCR sequencing, comprising some 13 persistent and roughly 20 newly diagnosed Graves' disease patients. Persistent Graves' disease patients in the clinical cohort had taken antithyroid drugs for roughly 10 years on average.

The time point tag for this specimen amounts to: persistent/refractory GD, antithyroid drugs over 5 years with positive TRAb. For both TCR sequencing and RNA sequencing, RNA was extracted from PBMCs using TRIzol. The diagnosis of Graves' disease was made according to American Thyroid Association guidelines. Patients were recruited from an endocrinology department in Xi'an, China. Each patient gave approximately 10 milliliters of peripheral blood, collected in an EDTA anticoagulant tube. Ficoll Paque Plus density gradient separation was used to isolate PBMCs, and no further T cell sorting was done. An Agilent 2100 Bioanalyzer and agarose gel were used to assess RNA quality, and a NanoDrop 2000 was used to measure RNA concentration. Library generation was performed with multiplex PCR. Instrument used: Illumina HiSeq 4000. iRepertoire HTBI primers and Arm-PCR amplification of CDR3 regions were used to construct TCR beta libraries. Before sequencing, the PCR products underwent gel purification. The paper's data handling went like this. A total of fewer than 70 TRBV and 14 TRBJ segments were identified across samples and were used for gene usage analysis of CDR3 amino acid clonotypes. Filtered high-quality paired reads were merged into contigs using COPE and FqMerger. BLAST was used to align contigs to IMGT TRBV, TRBD and TRBJ reference genes, with CDR3 defined following IMGT. Highly expanded clones were defined as clonotypes with a frequency above 0.1%. Shannon entropy served as the measure of repertoire diversity, while the Gini coefficient captured V-J evenness. Clonotypes shared by more than one individual were considered public. TCRdb reanalyzed the raw reads on its own, using fastp at Q25 for trimming and MiXCR for clone calling, and kept in-frame beta chains. Rows merge per CDR3 protein into single entries with the most common DNA and genes. For this entry, the V and J calls and clone size follow TCRdb and not the study's own pipeline. Counted in this sample were around 460,000 distinct CDR3 sequences; 20% to 25% of them appeared once. Roughly 6.9% of the sample is in the top ten clones.

Based on the germline V gene, the CDR1 and CDR2 sequences are SGHAT and FQNNGV. The CDR3 starts with the cysteine, ends with the phenylalanine, and has 17 residues. The retained sequence is limited to the CDR3, 51 bases, with the frame set at the first base. A distance of 16 bases separates the germline ends of V and J, which lose 5 bases and 0 bases respectively. The investigation overall reported the following: The authors noted that the small sample size was a limitation that may lower accuracy. Persistent patients shared more public clonotypes among themselves (2,741) than newly diagnosed patients did (about 900). Only the TCR beta chain was sequenced and analyzed. TRBV28, TRBJ1-2 and TRBJ2-5 were preferentially used in persistent disease, while TRBV20-1 and TRBJ2-1 were favored in newly diagnosed disease. Because the primary lesion, thyroid tissue, could not be accessed, the study looked at peripheral blood alone. Compared with newly diagnosed patients, patients with persistent Graves' disease had lower TCR Shannon entropy and fewer highly expanded clones, which suggests clonal expansion.

The sequence links TRBV11-2 to TRBJ1-4; the D region possibly corresponds to TRBD1 (6 bases align). The specimen was peripheral blood mononuclear cells (PBMCs), collected when the disease was refractory, from a patient treated with antithyroid drugs. The sequence was obtained from a female donor with Graves disease. This receptor has the CDR3 CASSRGQSFTTNEKLFF. DNA sequence: TGTGCCAGCAGCCGTGGACAGTCTTTCACAACTAATGAAAAACTGTTTTTT.